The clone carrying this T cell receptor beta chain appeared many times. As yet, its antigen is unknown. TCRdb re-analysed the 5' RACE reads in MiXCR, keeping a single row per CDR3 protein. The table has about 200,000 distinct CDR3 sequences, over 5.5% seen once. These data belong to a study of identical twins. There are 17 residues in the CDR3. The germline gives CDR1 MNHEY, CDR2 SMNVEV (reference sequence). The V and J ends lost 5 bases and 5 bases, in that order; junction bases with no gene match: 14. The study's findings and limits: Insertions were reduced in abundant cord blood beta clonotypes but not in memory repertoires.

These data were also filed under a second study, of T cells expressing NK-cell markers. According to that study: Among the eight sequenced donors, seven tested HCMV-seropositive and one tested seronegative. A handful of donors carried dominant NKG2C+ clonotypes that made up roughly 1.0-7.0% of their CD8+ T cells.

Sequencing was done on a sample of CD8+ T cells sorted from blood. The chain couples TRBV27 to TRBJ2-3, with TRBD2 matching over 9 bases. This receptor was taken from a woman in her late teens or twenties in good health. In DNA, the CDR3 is TGTGCCAGCAGTCCCCCTCGGGTAGCGGGGGTCATAGATACGCAGTATTTT. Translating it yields CASSPPRVAGVIDTQYF.